The 13 T cell receptor beta chains given below trace back to one sample, sequenced in a study of T-cell reconstitution after alpha-beta-depleted transplantation in children. The library targeted TCRbeta and was prepared with unique molecular identifiers. TCRdb reanalysed the PCR reads using MiXCR and keeps one entry per CDR3 protein. The sample has just under 550,000 distinct CDR3 sequences, 18% seen once. The sequencing used PBMCs from the stem cell graft donor, collected from the stem cell graft. These receptors all come from a human donor who donated a stem cell graft to a child with acute lymphoblastic leukemia.

This clonotype was seen only a few times. The chain has TRBV9 and TRBJ2-3, with 8 bases fitting TRBD1. V was pared by 3 bases and J by 4 bases, with 4 bases of the junction left unmatched. This CDR3 has 14 residues. Germline V gives CDR1 SGDLS, CDR2 YYNGEE. The CDR3 sequence: CASSEGQDSDTQYF. The DNA for the CDR3 is TGTGCCAGCAGCGAGGGACAGGATTCAGATACGCAGTATTTT.

This clonotype was seen a few times. The V call is TRBV29-1, the J call TRBJ2-2; D is uncertain. CDR1 is SQVTM and CDR2 is ANQGSEA in the germline V gene. The V end was cut by 4 bases, the J end by 0 bases, with 9 bases between. CDR3 size: 14 residues. The CDR3 DNA reads as TGCAGCGTTGTATCAGCCGCGAACACCGGGGAGCTGTTTTTT. Translation: CSVVSAANTGELFF.

This clonotype was observed a handful of times. This rearrangement joins TRBV29-1 to TRBJ2-7; D is perhaps TRBD1 (6 bases). Trimming cost V 4 bases and J 2 bases, with 9 bases left between them. The CDR3 is 12 amino acids. CDR1 is SQVTM, CDR2 ANQGSEA, per germline. CDR3 protein: CSVVTGPYEQYF. CDR3 coding DNA: TGCAGCGTTGTCACAGGGCCCTACGAGCAGTACTTC.

The rearrangement joins TRBV7-9 to TRBJ2-5; D remains ambiguous. CDR1 is SEHNR and CDR2 is FQNEAQ in the germline V gene (reference sequence). Trimming shortened V by 7 bases and J by 4 bases, and 19 bases separated the two germline ends. The CDR3 is made up of 15 amino acids. CDR3 DNA sequence: TGTGCCAGCAACCCCGGTAGGAGAGATCCAGAGACCCAGTACTTC. Translating gives CASNPGRRDPETQYF.

The chain has TRBV27 and TRBJ2-5, with 7 bases lining up with TRBD2. The CDR3 extends over 20 amino acids. The V gene end was trimmed by 6 bases and the J gene end by 0 bases; junction bases not matched to a gene: 22. CDR1 and CDR2 from the germline V gene are MNHEY and SMNVEV (reference sequence). The chain's CDR3 is CASRTYLRREQPPYQETQYF. DNA of the CDR3: TGTGCCAGCAGAACTTACTTACGGCGGGAGCAACCCCCGTACCAAGAGACCCAGTACTTC.

This clonotype was counted between two and nine times. The CDR3 nucleotides are TGCGCCAGCAGCCAAGTCGGAGAGGTATATGGCTACACCTTC. This translates into CASSQVGEVYGYTF. The chain combines TRBV4-1 with TRBJ1-2; D uncertain. CDR1 is MGHRA, CDR2 YSYEKL, per germline. V lost 1 base and J 5 bases, leaving 11 bases between the germline ends. This CDR3 spans 14 amino acids.

This chain links TRBV29-1 with TRBJ1-3; D not resolved. This CDR3 has 14 residues. V lost 2 bases and J lost 2, with 10 bases in between. Germline-derived CDR1 and CDR2 are SQVTM and ANQGSEA. The CDR3 is CSVERAGAGNTIYF. The CDR3 DNA follows: TGCAGCGTTGAACGCGCTGGGGCTGGAAACACCATATATTTT.

V usage is TRBV2 and J usage is TRBJ2-3, with TRBD2 matching over 7 bases. J lost 6 bases, V lost 9 bases, and 21 bases had no gene match. This CDR3 contains 17 residues. Germline V lookup: CDR1 SNHLY, CDR2 FYNNEI. CDR3 in DNA: TGTGCCAGTCGTGGTTCGCGGGACTACCCTTTGGCGGATACGCAGTATTTT. This translates into CASRGSRDYPLADTQYF.

This clonotype was observed a handful of times. V and J are TRBV12-3 or TRBV12-4 and TRBJ1-2; unclear D gene. The V and J ends lost 3 bases and 3 bases respectively, with 11 bases between them. This CDR3 contains 14 residues. The CDR3 region is CASSFRDPDYGYTF. CDR3 coding DNA: TGTGCCAGCAGTTTTAGAGACCCTGACTATGGCTACACCTTC.

The chain joins TRBV5-4 to TRBJ2-1, with D possibly TRBD2 on 7 matching bases. The V gene lost 7 bases and the J gene lost 8 bases, with 19 bases spanning the gap. The CDR3 covers 14 residues. Germline CDR1 and CDR2: SGHNT and YYREEE (reference sequence). CDR3 protein: CASGGARGGDEQFF. The CDR3 region has the DNA TGTGCCAGCGGGGGTGCTAGAGGGGGGGATGAGCAGTTCTTC. Full variable domain (outside the CDR3, taken from reference TRBV5-4 and TRBJ2-1): ETGVTQSPTHLIKTRGQQVTLRCSSQSGHNTVSWYQQALGQGPQFIFQYYREEENGRGNFPPRFSGLQFPNYSSELNVNALELDDSALYLCASGGARGGDEQFFGPGTRLTVL.

This clonotype has just a few counts. The chain recombines TRBV18 with TRBJ2-1; 9 nucleotides line up with TRBD1. Germline-derived CDR1 and CDR2 are KGHSH and LQKENI. V dropped 4 bases and J dropped 7; count of bases not matched to a gene: 8. The CDR3 extends over 15 amino acids. CDR3 amino acids: CASSRQGQGLNEQFF. The CDR3 DNA reads as TGTGCCAGCTCACGGCAGGGACAGGGTTTAAATGAGCAGTTCTTC.

This chain connects TRBV20-1 to TRBJ2-1; possible D gene TRBD2, 6 bases. The V gene lost 3 bases and the J gene lost 9 bases, with 12 bases spanning the gap. Germline-derived CDR1 and CDR2 are DFQATT and SNEGSKA (reference sequence). This CDR3 contains 12 residues. CDR3 nucleotides: TGCAGTGCTAGCGGGAGTGCCCCTGAGCAGTTCTTC. Translation gives CSASGSAPEQFF.

The chain employs TRBV12-3 or TRBV12-4 and TRBJ2-5; TRBD1 is a possible D gene (5 bases). V lost 6 bases and J lost 1, with 12 bases in between. The CDR3 is 14 residues long. The CDR3 coding sequence is TGTGCCAGCAGCCTGACAGACCTCCAAGAGACCCAGTACTTC. Its translation: CASSLTDLQETQYF.